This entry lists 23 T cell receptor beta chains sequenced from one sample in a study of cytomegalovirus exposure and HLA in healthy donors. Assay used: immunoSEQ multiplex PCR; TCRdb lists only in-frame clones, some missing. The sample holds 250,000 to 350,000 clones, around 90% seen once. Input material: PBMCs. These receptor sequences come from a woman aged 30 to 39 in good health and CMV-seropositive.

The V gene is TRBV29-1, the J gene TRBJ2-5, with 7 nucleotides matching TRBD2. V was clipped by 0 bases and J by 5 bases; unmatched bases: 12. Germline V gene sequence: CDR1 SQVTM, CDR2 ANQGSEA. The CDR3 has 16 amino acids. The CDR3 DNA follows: TGCAGCGTTGAAGATCGAGGGAGGGCTATATGGGAGACCCAGTACTTC. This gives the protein CSVEDRGRAIWETQYF. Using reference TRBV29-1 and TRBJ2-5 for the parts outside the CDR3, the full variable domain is SAVISQKPSRDICQRGTSLTIQCQVDSQVTMMFWYRQQPGQSLTLIATANQGSEATYESGFVIDKFPISRPNLTFSTLTVSNMSPEDSSIYLCSVEDRGRAIWETQYFGPGTRLLVL.

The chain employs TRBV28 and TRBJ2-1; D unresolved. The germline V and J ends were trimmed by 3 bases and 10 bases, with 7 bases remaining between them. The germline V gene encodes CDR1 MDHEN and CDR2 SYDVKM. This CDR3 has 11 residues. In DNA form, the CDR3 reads TGTGCCAGCAGTTTCCGATGGGAGCAGTTCTTC. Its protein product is CASSFRWEQFF.

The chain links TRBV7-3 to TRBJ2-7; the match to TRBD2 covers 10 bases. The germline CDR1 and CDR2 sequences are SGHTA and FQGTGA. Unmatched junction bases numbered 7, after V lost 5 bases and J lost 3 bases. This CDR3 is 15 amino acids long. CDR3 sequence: CASSQSGGDLYEQYF. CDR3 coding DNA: TGTGCCAGCAGCCAGAGCGGGGGGGACCTCTACGAGCAGTACTTC.

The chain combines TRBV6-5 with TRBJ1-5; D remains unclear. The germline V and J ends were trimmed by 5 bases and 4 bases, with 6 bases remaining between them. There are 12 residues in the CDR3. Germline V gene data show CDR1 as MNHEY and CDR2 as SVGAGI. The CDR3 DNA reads TGTGCCAGCAGTCCTATTAATCAGCCCCAGCATTTT. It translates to CASSPINQPQHF.

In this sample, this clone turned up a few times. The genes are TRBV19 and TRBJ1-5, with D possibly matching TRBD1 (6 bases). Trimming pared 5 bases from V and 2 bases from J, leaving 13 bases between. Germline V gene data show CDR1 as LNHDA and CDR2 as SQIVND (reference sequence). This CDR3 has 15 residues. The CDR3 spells CASSPMAGGNQPQHF. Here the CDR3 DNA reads TGTGCCAGTAGTCCCATGGCAGGGGGCAATCAGCCCCAGCATTTT.

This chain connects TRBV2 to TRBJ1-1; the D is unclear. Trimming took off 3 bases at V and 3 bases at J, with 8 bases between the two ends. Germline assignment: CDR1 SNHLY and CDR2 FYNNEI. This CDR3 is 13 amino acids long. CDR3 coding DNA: TGTGCCAGCAGTGAGCCCGGGGACACTGAAGCTTTCTTT. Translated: CASSEPGDTEAFF.

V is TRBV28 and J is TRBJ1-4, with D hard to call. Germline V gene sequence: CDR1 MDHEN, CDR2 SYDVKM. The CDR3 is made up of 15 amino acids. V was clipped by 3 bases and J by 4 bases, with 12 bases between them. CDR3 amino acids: CASSFVLTLNEKLFF. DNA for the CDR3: TGTGCCAGCAGTTTTGTACTCACCCTTAATGAAAAACTGTTTTTT.

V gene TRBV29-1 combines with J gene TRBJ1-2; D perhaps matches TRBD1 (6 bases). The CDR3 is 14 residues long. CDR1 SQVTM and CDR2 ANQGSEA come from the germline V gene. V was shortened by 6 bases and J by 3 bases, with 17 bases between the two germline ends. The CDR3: CSVVGGARDYGYTF. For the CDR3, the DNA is TGCAGCGTCGTCGGGGGGGCTAGGGACTATGGCTACACCTTC.

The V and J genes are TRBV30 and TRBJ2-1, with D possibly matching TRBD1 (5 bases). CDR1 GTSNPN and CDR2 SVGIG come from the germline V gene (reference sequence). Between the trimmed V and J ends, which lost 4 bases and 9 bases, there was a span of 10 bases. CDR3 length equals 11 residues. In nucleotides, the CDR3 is TGTGCCTGGAATAGACAGTTTGAGCAGTTCTTC. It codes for CAWNRQFEQFF.

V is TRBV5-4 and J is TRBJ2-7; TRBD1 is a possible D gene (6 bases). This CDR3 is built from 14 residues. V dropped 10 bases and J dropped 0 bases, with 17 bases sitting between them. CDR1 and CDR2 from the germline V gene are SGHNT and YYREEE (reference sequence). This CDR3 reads CAGSSGDSSYEQYF. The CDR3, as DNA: TGTGCCGGCTCCTCAGGGGATAGCTCCTACGAGCAGTACTTC.

CDR3 in DNA: TGTGCCAGTAGTTGGGGGGGTCGCTACGAGCAGTACTTC. The encoded protein is CASSWGGRYEQYF. V is TRBV19 and J is TRBJ2-7; 7 nucleotides line up with TRBD2. After removal of 5 bases from V and 3 bases from J, the junction contained 4 bases not matched to a gene. Germline V gene data show CDR1 as LNHDA and CDR2 as SQIVND (reference sequence). This CDR3 region has 13 residues.

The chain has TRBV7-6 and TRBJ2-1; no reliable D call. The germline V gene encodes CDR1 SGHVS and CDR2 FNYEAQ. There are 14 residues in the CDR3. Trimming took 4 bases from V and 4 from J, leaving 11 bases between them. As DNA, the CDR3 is TGTGCCAGCAGCTACATAGACGATTACAATGAGCAGTTCTTC. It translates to CASSYIDDYNEQFF.

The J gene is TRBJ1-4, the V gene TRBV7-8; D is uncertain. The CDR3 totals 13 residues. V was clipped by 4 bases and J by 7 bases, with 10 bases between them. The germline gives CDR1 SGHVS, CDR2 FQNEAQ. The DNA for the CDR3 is TGTGCCAGCAGCTATAGTACGGCTGAAAAACTGTTTTTT. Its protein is CASSYSTAEKLFF.

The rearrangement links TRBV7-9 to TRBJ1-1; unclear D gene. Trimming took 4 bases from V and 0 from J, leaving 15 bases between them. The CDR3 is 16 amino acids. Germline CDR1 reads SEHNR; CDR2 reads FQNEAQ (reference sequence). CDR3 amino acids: CASSSGPTEVNTEAFF. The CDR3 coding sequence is TGTGCCAGCAGCTCCGGACCAACAGAGGTGAACACTGAAGCTTTCTTT.

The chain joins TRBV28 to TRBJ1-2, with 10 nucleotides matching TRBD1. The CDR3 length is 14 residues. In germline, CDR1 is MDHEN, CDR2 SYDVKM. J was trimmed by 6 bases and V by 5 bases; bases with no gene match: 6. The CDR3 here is CASSPSGQGNGYTF. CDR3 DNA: TGTGCCAGCAGTCCCTCGGGACAGGGGAATGGCTACACCTTC.

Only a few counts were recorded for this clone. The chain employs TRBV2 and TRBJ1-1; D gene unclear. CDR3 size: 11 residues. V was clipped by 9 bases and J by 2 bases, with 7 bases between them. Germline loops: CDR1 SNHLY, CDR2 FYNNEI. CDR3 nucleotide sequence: TGTGCCAGTGAGACCAACACTGAAGCTTTCTTT. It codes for CASETNTEAFF.

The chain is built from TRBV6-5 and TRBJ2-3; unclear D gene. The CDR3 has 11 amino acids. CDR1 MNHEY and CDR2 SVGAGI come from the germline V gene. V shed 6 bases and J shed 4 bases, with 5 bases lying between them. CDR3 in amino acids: CASSSSDTQYF. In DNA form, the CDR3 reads TGTGCCAGCAGCTCTTCAGATACGCAGTATTTT.

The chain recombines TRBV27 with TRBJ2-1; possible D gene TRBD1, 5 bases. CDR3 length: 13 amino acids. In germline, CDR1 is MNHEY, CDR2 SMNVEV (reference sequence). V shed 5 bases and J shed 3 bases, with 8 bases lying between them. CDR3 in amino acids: CASSARGYNEQFF. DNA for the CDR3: TGTGCCAGCAGTGCTAGGGGCTACAATGAGCAGTTCTTC.

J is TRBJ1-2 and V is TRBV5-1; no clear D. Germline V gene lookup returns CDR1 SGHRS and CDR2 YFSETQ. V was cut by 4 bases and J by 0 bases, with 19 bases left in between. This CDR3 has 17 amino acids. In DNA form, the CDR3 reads TGCGCCAGCAGCCACAGATCAGAGGCCCGGGCTAACTATGGCTACACCTTC. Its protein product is CASSHRSEARANYGYTF.

CDR3 amino acids: CASSQDLPSGGFYADTQYF. In nucleotides, the CDR3 is TGCGCCAGCAGCCAAGATCTTCCCAGTGGTGGGTTTTACGCAGATACGCAGTATTTT. The chain carries TRBV4-3 and TRBJ2-3, with unresolved D. The V gene lost 0 bases and the J gene lost 4 bases, with 23 bases spanning the gap. The germline V gene has CDR1 LGHNA and CDR2 YSLEER. The CDR3 contains 19 residues.

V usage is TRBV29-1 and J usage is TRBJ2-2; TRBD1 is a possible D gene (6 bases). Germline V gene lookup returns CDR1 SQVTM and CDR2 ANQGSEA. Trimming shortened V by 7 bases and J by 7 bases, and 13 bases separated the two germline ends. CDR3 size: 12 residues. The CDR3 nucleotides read TGCAGCGGGAGTCTAGGGGGCGGGGAGCTGTTTTTT. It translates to CSGSLGGGELFF.

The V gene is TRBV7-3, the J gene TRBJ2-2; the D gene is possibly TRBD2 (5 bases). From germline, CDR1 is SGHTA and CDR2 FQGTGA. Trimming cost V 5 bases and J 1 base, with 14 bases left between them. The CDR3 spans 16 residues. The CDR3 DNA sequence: TGTGCCAGCAGCGCGCTCCCCAGCGGGAACACCGGGGAGCTGTTTTTT. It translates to CASSALPSGNTGELFF.

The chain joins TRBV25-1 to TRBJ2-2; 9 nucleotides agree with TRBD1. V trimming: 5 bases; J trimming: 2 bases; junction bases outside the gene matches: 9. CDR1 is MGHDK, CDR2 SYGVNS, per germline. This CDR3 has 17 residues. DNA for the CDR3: TGTGCCAGCAGTCGGTTTACGGGACAGGGAAACACCGGGGAGCTGTTTTTT. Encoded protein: CASSRFTGQGNTGELFF.